The 10 T cell receptor beta chains presented below share a single source sample, sequenced in a study of shared clonotypes between healthy human individuals. Generated by immunoSEQ multiplex PCR, the TCRdb table keeps only in-frame clones and is missing some. The sample records hundreds of thousands of clones, around two thirds being singletons. Sequenced sample: memory CD4+ T cells sorted from blood. Specified subset: CD45RA-negative fraction. All receptors derive from a woman in her twenties or thirties in good health.

This clone was picked up one time. The chain has TRBV19 and TRBJ2-2, with D possibly being TRBD1 or TRBD2 (7 bases each). Trimming pared 5 bases from V and 6 bases from J, leaving 19 bases between. The CDR3 contains 16 residues. Germline CDR1 reads LNHDA; CDR2 reads SQIVND (reference sequence). The CDR3 DNA reads as TGTGCCAGTAGTCCACGGAGACAGGGAGGGGCCGGGGAGCTGTTTTTT. Translating it yields CASSPRRQGGAGELFF.

The chain joins TRBV6-6 to TRBJ1-1; possible D gene TRBD1, 6 bases. Trimming cost V 8 bases and J 3 bases, with 16 bases left between them. This CDR3 has 14 amino acids. Germline CDR1 MNHNY, CDR2 SVGAGI (reference sequence). The CDR3 spells CASWSGGRDTEAFF. The DNA of the CDR3 is TGTGCCAGCTGGTCGGGGGGCCGCGACACTGAAGCTTTCTTT.

V and J are TRBV19 and TRBJ2-3, with D tentatively TRBD1 (6 bases). From germline, CDR1 is LNHDA and CDR2 SQIVND (reference sequence). The CDR3 has 13 residues. V lost 6 bases to trimming and J lost 5 bases, with 12 bases between them. Here the CDR3 reads CASRQGSEDTQYF. The CDR3 DNA sequence: TGTGCCAGTAGGCAGGGGTCGGAAGATACGCAGTATTTT. The full variable domain, its missing parts supplied by reference TRBV19 and TRBJ2-3, is DGGITQSPKYLFRKEGQNVTLSCEQNLNHDAMYWYRQDPGQGLRLIYYSQIVNDFQKGDIAEGYSVSREKKESFPLTVTSAQKNPTAFYLCASRQGSEDTQYFGPGTRLTVL.

The V gene is TRBV27, the J gene TRBJ2-5; 9 nucleotides line up with TRBD2. V gave up 3 bases and J gave up 2 bases; unmatched junction bases: 4. This CDR3 comprises 15 residues. Looked up from germline, CDR1 is MNHEY and CDR2 is SMNVEV (reference sequence). The CDR3 sequence: CASSFKAGGQETQYF. CDR3 coding DNA: TGTGCCAGCAGTTTTAAGGCGGGAGGGCAAGAGACCCAGTACTTC.

V usage is TRBV7-9 and J usage is TRBJ1-2; no firm D call. V was pared by 1 base and J by 7 bases, with 13 bases between. The germline V gene encodes CDR1 SEHNR and CDR2 FQNEAQ (reference sequence). The CDR3 has 14 amino acids. The CDR3 bases are TGTGCCAGCAGCTTAGACGGTACAGCTACTGGCTACACCTTC. Amino acids: CASSLDGTATGYTF.

The sample holds one count of this clone. V gene TRBV6-1 combines with J gene TRBJ1-2, with D unresolved. Germline V gene lookup returns CDR1 MNHNS and CDR2 SASEGT. CDR3 length: 16 residues. Trimming took off 3 bases at V and 3 bases at J, with 17 bases between the two ends. The CDR3 loop is CASSDYGRTRDYGYTF. CDR3 bases: TGTGCCAGCAGTGACTACGGACGGACCCGGGACTATGGCTACACCTTC.

V usage is TRBV5-1 and J usage is TRBJ2-5; D is perhaps TRBD2 (5 bases). Trimming stripped 1 base from V and 7 bases from J, with 20 bases between. Per the germline V gene, CDR1 is SGHRS and CDR2 is YFSETQ. The CDR3 contains 16 residues. The CDR3: CASSLSAGGGRGTQYF. CDR3 bases: TGCGCCAGCAGCTTGTCCGCGGGCGGAGGTCGTGGGACCCAGTACTTC.

With regard to this clone: The same CDR3 also results from other DNA sequences found in this sample. V usage is TRBV28 and J usage is TRBJ1-3; no clear D gene. Trimming cost V 6 bases and J 0 bases, with 3 bases left between them. Germline V gene lookup returns CDR1 MDHEN and CDR2 SYDVKM. CDR3 length equals 12 residues. This CDR3 is CASRSSGNTIYF. Here the CDR3 DNA reads TGTGCCAGCAGAAGCTCTGGAAACACCATATATTTT.

The chain links TRBV6-1 to TRBJ1-5; D is uncertain. Germline loops: CDR1 MNHNS, CDR2 SASEGT. Trimming removed 3 bases at V and 0 bases at J, with 15 bases between. The CDR3 has 17 residues. The CDR3 nucleotides read TGTGCCAGCAGTGAGATATTCACGGCGATTAGCAATCAGCCCCAGCATTTT. Amino acid sequence: CASSEIFTAISNQPQHF.

The chain carries TRBV5-1 and TRBJ2-1, with D perhaps matching TRBD1 or TRBD2 (5 bases each). The germline V gene has CDR1 SGHRS and CDR2 YFSETQ. The V end lost 0 bases, the J end lost 9 bases, and 13 bases lay between the germline ends. This CDR3 spans 14 amino acids. The CDR3 nucleotides read TGCGCCAGCAGCTTGGACTGGGACGGCGGTGAGCAGTTCTTC. Its protein product is CASSLDWDGGEQFF.